Described below is a single T cell receptor beta chain sequence and its context. The record originates from a study of OX40 agonist ivuxolimab in advanced cancers. Background on the study: Intravenous ivuxolimab at 0.01 to 10 mg/kg was given to patients every 2 weeks.

Trimming removed 6 bases at V and 8 bases at J, with 20 bases between. From germline, CDR1 is MNHEY and CDR2 SMNVEV (reference sequence). CDR3 length: 15 residues. This table comes from immunoSEQ multiplex PCR, and its TCRdb copy is limited to in-frame clones, with some not included. The sample includes some 90,000 clones, approximately 89% of them seen just once. The origin of this receptor is an adult with an advanced solid tumor such as melanoma, head and neck, liver or kidney cancer. The V gene is TRBV27, the J gene TRBJ2-1; D is possibly TRBD2 (5 bases). The sequences come from CD4+ or CD8+ T cells sorted from blood, collected in a trial of the OX40 agonist ivuxolimab. The CDR3 region is CASSYRPGWLDEQFF. The CDR3, as DNA: TGTGCCAGCAGCTACCGGCCGGGATGGCTTGATGAGCAGTTCTTC.